The entry below describes one T cell receptor beta chain. The CDR3 extends over 12 amino acids. With 2 bases removed from V and 7 bases from J, the gap between germline ends came to 8 bases. The V gene's germline CDR1 is GTSNPN and CDR2 SVGIG (reference sequence). These data come from a study of blood T cell repertoires in COVID-19. Study at large: Researchers got acute and convalescent COVID-19 samples from the United States, Italy and Spain. T cells, B-cell-depleted T cells, or PBMCs provided the cDNA or gDNA that served as material.

How the authors handled the data: Estimates of nucleated cell counts were drawn from the amplification of reference gene primers. Repertoires were generated with immunoSEQ multiplex PCR, while TCRdb's copy carries only in-frame clones and drops some. The V and J calls and clone size are taken from that table; D and trimming were inferred from the DNA. Found here are roughly 10,000 clones, 70% to 90% of them singletons; the top ten hold roughly 25%. The TCR originated in a man aged 30 to 45 with active or convalescent COVID-19. Material: peripheral blood. This sequence joins TRBV30 and TRBJ2-2; no reliable D call. The CDR3 region has the DNA TGTGCCTGGAGTCTACTCGGCGGGGAGCTGTTTTTT. Its protein product is CAWSLLGGELFF.